The present TCR beta chain was sequenced within a study of shared clonotypes between healthy human individuals. Study details: A couple of women and a few men aged 18 to 49 served as donors.

Sequencing used immunoSEQ multiplex PCR; TCRdb keeps in-frame clones, though not all of them. This sample has hundreds of thousands of clones, with about 96% found just once. The naive CD8 fraction comprised CD45RO-negative cells positively selected for CCR7 and excluded terminally differentiated effector memory CD45RA+ cells. The study enrolled healthy HIV-negative adults without recent acute infections or vaccinations as donors. CDR3 size: 18 residues. Germline CDR1 is SGHDN and CDR2 is FVKESK. J gave up 4 bases and V 1 base, and 5 bases lay outside the gene matches. The source is a woman in her thirties in good health. The chain combines TRBV14 with TRBJ2-1; 15 positions match TRBD2. Sequenced: naive CD8+ T cells sorted from blood. Written as DNA, the CDR3 is TGTGCCAGCAGCCAAGGGGGGACTAGCGGGAGGTGGTACAATGAGCAGTTCTTC. This encodes CASSQGGTSGRWYNEQFF.